This TCR beta chain emerged from a study of STAT5B mutations in CD4+ large granular lymphocyte leukemia. The germline V and J ends were trimmed by 4 bases and 5 bases, with 11 bases remaining between them. Germline values: CDR1 LNHDA, CDR2 SQIVND (reference sequence). CDR3 length: 14 residues. Control samples were healthy donors' buffy coats. Assay: immunoSEQ multiplex PCR; the TCRdb copy retains only in-frame clones and omits some. The table includes about 30,000 clones, under 85% detected once. The TCR was taken from a human donor in good health. Sequencing was done on a sample of CD4+ T cells from blood buffy coats. This chain connects TRBV19 to TRBJ2-2, with D tentatively TRBD1 (6 bases). CDR3 nucleotides: TGTGCCAGTAGTACAACAGGGTCGACCGGGGAGCTGTTTTTT. Translation gives CASSTTGSTGELFF. Full variable domain (outside the CDR3, taken from reference TRBV19 and TRBJ2-2): DGGITQSPKYLFRKEGQNVTLSCEQNLNHDAMYWYRQDPGQGLRLIYYSQIVNDFQKGDIAEGYSVSREKKESFPLTVTSAQKNPTAFYLCASSTTGSTGELFFGEGSRLTVL.